The T cell receptor (beta chain) described here comes from a study of Graves' ophthalmopathy and Graves' hyperthyroidism. General study points: Most expanded clonotypes in thyroid above 0.001 frequency also showed up in blood.

This clonotype was observed many times. Its specificity is not known. The CDR3 consists of 16 residues. Germline V gives CDR1 SGHRS, CDR2 YFSETQ. Losses at the gene ends were 4 bases for V and 0 bases for J; bases not matched to a gene: 6. Hyperthyroidism was considered stable when no ophthalmopathy appeared within 18 months of follow-up. Clinical symptoms, serum thyroxine, TRAb, thyroid ultrasound and orbital computed tomography were relied on for diagnosis. Using RNA transcripts, the TCR beta CDR3 regions were amplified. HTBI primers primed a first-round RT-PCR, and a second-round multiplex PCR followed. TCRdb itself ran the multiplex PCR reads through MiXCR, one entry per CDR3 protein. The data show 600,000 to 650,000 distinct CDR3 sequences, 20% to 25% seen once.

The source is a woman aged 18-30 years with stable Graves' hyperthyroidism. Some clones in this sample may be carry-over from other donors' samples. Sequenced: peripheral blood. The V and J genes are TRBV5-1 and TRBJ2-7; 11 positions agree with TRBD1. DNA for the CDR3: TGCGCCAGCAGCCTCCAAGGACAGGGGGCCTCCTACGAGCAGTACTTC. It is translated as CASSLQGQGASYEQYF. Combining the CDR3 with reference TRBV5-1 and TRBJ2-7 gives the whole variable domain KAGVTQTPRYLIKTRGQQVTLSCSPISGHRSVSWYQQTPGQGLQFLFEYFSETQRNKGNFPGRFSGRQFSNSRSEMNVSTLELGDSALYLCASSLQGQGASYEQYFGPGTRLTVT.